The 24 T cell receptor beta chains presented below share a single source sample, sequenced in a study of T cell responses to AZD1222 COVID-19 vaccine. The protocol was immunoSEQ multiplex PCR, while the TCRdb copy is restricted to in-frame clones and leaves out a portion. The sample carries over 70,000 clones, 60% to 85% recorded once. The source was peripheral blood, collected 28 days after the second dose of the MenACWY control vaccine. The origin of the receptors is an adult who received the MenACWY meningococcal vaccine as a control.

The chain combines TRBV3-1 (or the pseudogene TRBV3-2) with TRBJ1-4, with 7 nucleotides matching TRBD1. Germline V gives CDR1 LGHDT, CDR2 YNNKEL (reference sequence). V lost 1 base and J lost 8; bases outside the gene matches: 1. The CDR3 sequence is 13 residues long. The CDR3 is CASSQGQGEKLFF. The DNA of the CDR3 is TGTGCCAGCAGCCAAGGACAGGGAGAAAAACTGTTTTTT.

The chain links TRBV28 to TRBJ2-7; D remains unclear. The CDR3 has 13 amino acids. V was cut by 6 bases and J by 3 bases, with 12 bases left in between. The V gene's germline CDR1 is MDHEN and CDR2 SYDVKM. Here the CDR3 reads CASSRYRLYEQYF. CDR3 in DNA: TGTGCCAGCAGCCGATATCGCCTCTACGAGCAGTACTTC.

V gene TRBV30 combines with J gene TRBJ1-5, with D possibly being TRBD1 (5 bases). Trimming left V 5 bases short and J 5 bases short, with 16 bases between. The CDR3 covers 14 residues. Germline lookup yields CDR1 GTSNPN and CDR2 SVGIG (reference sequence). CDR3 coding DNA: TGTGCCTGGGGGACCGGGACGGCGGATCAGCCCCAGCATTTT. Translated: CAWGTGTADQPQHF.

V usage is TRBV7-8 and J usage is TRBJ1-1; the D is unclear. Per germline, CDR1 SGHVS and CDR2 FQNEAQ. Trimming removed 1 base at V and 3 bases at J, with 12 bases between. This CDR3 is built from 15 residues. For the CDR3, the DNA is TGTGCCAGCAGCTTAGTCCCCTGGATAGACACTGAAGCTTTCTTT. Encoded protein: CASSLVPWIDTEAFF.

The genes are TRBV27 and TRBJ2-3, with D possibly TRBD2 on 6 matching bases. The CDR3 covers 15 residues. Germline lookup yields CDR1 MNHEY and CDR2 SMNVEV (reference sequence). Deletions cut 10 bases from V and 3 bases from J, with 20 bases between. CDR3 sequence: CATTAEGRRTDTQYF. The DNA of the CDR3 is TGTGCCACCACGGCGGAGGGAAGGAGGACAGATACGCAGTATTTT.

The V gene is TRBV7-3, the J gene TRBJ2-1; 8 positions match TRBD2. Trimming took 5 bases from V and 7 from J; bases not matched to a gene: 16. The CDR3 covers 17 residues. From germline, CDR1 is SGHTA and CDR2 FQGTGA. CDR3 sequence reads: CASSPGATSDRWNEQFF. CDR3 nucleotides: TGTGCCAGCAGCCCGGGGGCGACTAGCGATCGTTGGAATGAGCAGTTCTTC.

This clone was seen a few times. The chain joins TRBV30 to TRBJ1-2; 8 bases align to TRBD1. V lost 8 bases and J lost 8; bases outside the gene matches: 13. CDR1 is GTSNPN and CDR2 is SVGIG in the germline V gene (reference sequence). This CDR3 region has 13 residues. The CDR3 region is CAHNTVDRGGYTF. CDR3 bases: TGTGCCCACAACACCGTCGACAGGGGAGGCTACACCTTC.

The CDR3 DNA reads as TGTGCCAGCAGCTCCCAACAGGACTACACTGAAGCTTTCTTT. Its protein product is CASSSQQDYTEAFF. The chain couples TRBV11-2 to TRBJ1-1; tentatively, D is TRBD1 (5 bases). Germline CDR1 and CDR2: SGHAT and FQNNGV. V was clipped by 4 bases and J by 3 bases, with 12 bases between them. The CDR3 runs 14 residues. The full variable domain, in which reference TRBV11-2 and TRBJ1-1 provide the parts outside the CDR3, is EAGVAQSPRYKIIEKRQSVAFWCNPISGHATLYWYQQILGQGPKLLIQFQNNGVVDDSQLPKDRFSAERLKGVDSTLKIQPAKLEDSAVYLCASSSQQDYTEAFFGQGTRLTVV.

The DNA of the CDR3 is TGCGCCAGCAGCTTGGACAGGGGTCGGTCACCCCTCCACTTT. It codes for CASSLDRGRSPLHF. The chain has TRBV5-1 and TRBJ1-6; 7 bases fit TRBD1. After removal of 0 bases from V and 10 bases from J, the junction contained 4 bases not matched to a gene. Germline values: CDR1 SGHRS, CDR2 YFSETQ. The CDR3 runs to 14 residues.

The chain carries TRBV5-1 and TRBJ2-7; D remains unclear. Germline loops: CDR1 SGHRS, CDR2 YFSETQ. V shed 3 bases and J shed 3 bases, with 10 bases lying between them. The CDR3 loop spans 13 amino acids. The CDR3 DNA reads TGCGCCAGCAGCTCGTACCCTGGCTACGAGCAGTACTTC. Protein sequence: CASSSYPGYEQYF.

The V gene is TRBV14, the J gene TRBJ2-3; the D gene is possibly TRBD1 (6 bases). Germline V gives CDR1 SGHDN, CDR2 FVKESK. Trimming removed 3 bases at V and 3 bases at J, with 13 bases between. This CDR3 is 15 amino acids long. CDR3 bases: TGTGCCAGCAGCCAGGGGCAGGGGTGGACAGATACGCAGTATTTT. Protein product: CASSQGQGWTDTQYF.

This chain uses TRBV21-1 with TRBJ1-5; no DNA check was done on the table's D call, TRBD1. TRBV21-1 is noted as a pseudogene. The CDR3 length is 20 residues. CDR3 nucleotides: TGTGCCAGCAGCAACTTTGATCGGGGACAGGGAACTGTTGGCAATCAGCCCCAGCATTTT. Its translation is CASSNFDRGQGTVGNQPQHF.

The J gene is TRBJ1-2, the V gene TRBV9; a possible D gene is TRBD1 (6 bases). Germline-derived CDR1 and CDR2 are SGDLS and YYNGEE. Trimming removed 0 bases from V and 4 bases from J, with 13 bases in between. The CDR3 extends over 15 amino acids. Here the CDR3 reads CASSVDPYRAYGYTF. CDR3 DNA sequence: TGTGCCAGCAGCGTAGATCCTTACAGGGCCTATGGCTACACCTTC.

CDR3 sequence reads: CASSFRNYEQYF. For the CDR3, the DNA is TGTGCCAGCAGCTTTCGGAACTACGAGCAGTACTTC. The chain recombines TRBV11-2 with TRBJ2-7; D ambiguous. This CDR3 has 12 amino acids. The ends were cut back, 3 bases at V and 3 bases at J, with 6 bases in the middle. Germline-derived CDR1 and CDR2 are SGHAT and FQNNGV.

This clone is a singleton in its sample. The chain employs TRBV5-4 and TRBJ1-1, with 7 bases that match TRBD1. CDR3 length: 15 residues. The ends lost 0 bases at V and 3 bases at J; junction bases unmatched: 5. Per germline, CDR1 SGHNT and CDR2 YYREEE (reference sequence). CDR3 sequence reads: CASSLVQGKDTEAFF. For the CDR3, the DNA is TGTGCCAGCAGCTTGGTACAGGGGAAGGACACTGAAGCTTTCTTT.

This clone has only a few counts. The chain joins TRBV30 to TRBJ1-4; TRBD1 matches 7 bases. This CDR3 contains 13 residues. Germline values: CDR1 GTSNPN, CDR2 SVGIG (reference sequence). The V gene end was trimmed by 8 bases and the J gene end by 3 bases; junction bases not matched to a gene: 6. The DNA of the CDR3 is TGTGCCGCCTACAGGGGATCTAATGAAAAACTGTTTTTT. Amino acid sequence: CAAYRGSNEKLFF.

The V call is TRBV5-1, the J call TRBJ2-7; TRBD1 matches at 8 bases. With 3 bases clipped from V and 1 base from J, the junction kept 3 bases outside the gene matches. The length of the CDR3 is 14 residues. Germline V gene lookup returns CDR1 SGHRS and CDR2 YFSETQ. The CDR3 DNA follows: TGCGCCAGCAGCTCACAGGGGGAATCCTACGAGCAGTACTTC. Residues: CASSSQGESYEQYF.

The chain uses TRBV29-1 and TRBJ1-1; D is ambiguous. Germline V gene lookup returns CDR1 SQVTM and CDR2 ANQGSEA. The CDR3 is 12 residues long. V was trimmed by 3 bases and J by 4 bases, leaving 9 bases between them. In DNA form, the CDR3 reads TGCAGCGTTGACCCCCTCTCCACTGAAGCTTTCTTT. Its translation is CSVDPLSTEAFF.

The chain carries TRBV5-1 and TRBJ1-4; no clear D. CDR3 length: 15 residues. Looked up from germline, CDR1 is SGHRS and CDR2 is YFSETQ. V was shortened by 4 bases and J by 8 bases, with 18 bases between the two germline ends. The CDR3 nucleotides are TGCGCCAGCAGCGTCATATCGGGGTTACGCGAAAAACTGTTTTTT. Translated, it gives CASSVISGLREKLFF.

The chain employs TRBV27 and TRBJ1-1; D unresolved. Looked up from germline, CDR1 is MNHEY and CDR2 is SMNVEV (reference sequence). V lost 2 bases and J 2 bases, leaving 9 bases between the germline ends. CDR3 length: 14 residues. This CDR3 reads CASSLGTFNTEAFF. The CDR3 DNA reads TGTGCCAGCAGTTTAGGCACATTCAACACTGAAGCTTTCTTT.

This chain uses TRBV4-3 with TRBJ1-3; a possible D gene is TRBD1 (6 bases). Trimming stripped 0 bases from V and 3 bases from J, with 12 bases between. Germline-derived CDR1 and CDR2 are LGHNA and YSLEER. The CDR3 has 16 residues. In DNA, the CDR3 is TGCGCCAGCAGCCAAGATTGGCCAGGGGATGGAAACACCATATATTTT. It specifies CASSQDWPGDGNTIYF.

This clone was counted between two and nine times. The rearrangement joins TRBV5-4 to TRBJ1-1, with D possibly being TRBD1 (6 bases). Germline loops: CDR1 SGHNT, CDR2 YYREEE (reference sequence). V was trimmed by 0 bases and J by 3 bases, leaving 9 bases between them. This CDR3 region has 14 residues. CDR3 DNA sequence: TGTGCCAGCAGCTTGGCGGCAGGGGACACTGAAGCTTTCTTT. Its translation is CASSLAAGDTEAFF.

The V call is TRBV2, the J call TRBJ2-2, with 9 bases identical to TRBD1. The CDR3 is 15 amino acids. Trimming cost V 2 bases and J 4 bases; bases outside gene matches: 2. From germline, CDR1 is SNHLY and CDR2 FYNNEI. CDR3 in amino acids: CASSEQTGGTGELFF. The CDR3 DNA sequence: TGTGCCAGCAGTGAACAGACAGGGGGCACCGGGGAGCTGTTTTTT.

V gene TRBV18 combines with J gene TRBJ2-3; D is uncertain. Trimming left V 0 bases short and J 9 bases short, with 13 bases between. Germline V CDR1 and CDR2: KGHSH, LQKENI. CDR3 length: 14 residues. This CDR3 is CASSPPVDTHTQYF. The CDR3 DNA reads TGTGCCAGCTCACCACCGGTCGACACTCACACGCAGTATTTT.